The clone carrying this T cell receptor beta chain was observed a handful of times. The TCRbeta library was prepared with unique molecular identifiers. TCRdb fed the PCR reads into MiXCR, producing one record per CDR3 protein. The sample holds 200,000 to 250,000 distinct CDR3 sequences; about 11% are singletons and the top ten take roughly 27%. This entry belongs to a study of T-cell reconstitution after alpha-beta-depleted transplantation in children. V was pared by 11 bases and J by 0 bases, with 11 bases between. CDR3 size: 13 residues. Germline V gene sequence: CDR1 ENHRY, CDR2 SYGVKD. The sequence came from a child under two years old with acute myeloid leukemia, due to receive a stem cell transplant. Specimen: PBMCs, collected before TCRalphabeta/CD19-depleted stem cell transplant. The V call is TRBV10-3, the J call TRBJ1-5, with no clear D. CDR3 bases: TGTGCCGCCGGATCGGATAGCAATCAGCCCCAGCATTTT. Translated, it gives CAAGSDSNQPQHF.